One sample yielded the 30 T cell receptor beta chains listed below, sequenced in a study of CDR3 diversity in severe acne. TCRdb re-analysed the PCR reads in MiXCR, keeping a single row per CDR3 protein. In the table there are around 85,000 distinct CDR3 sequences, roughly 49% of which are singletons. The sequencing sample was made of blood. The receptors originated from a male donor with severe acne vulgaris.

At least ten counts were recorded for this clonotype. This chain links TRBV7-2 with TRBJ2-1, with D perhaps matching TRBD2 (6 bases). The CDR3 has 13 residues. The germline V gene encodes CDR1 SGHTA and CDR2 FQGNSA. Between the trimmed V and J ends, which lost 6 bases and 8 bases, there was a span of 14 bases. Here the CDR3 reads CASSSSVGDEQFF. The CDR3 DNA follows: TGTGCCAGCAGTTCTAGCGTGGGGGATGAGCAGTTCTTC.

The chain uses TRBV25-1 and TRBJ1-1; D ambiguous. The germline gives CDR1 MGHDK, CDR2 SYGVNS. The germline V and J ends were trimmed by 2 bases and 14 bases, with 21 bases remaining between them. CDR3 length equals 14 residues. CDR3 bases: TGTGCCAGCAGTGAAGCGGGTTCCTACAATGAGCAGTTCTTT. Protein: CASSEAGSYNEQFF.

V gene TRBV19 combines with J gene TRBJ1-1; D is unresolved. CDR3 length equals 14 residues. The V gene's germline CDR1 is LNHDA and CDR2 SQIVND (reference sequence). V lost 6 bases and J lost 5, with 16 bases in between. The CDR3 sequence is CASSSEGWNTEAFF. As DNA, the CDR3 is TGTGCCAGTAGCTCGGAGGGCTGGAATACTGAAGCTTTCTTT.

The CDR3 reads CASSLESRDYNEQFF. In DNA, the CDR3 is TGCGCCAGCAGCTTGGAGAGCAGGGACTACAATGAGCAGTTCTTC. The chain couples TRBV5-1 to TRBJ2-1, with D possibly matching TRBD1 (5 bases). Germline CDR1 is SGHRS and CDR2 is YFSETQ. The CDR3 runs 15 residues. Trimming took 0 bases from V and 3 from J, leaving 10 bases between them.

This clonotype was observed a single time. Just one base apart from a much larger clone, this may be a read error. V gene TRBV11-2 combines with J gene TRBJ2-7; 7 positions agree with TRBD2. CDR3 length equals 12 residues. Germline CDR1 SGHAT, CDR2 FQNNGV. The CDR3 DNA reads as TGTGTCAGCAGTTCGGGGGGCTACGAGCAGTACTTC. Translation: CVSSSGGYEQYF.

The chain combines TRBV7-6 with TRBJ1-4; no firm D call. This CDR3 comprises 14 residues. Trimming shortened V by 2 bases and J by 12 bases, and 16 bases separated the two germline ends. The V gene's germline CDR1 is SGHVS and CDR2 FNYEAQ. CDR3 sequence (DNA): TGTGCCAGCAGCTTACACCCCCCCATGGCGGAACTGTTTTTT. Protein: CASSLHPPMAELFF.

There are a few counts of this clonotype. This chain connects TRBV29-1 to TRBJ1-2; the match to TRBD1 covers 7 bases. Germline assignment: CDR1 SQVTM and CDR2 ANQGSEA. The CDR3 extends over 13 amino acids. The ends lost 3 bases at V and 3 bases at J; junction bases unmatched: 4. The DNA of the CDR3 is TGCAGCGTTGAGGAAACAGGGGACTATGGCTACACCTTC. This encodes CSVEETGDYGYTF.

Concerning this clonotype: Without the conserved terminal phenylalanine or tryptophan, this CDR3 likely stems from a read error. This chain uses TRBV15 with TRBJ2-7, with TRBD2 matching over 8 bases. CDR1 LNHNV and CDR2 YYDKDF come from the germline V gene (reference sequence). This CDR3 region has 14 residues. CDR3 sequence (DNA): TGTGCCACCAGCAGCGGGCGGGGGGACTACGGGCAGTACTGC. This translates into CATSSGRGDYGQYC.

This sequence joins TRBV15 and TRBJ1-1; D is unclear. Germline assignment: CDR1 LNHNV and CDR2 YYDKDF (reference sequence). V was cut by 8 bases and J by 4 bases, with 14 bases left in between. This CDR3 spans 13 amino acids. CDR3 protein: CATGEGWGTEAFF. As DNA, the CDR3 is TGTGCCACCGGGGAAGGCTGGGGCACTGAAGCTTTCTTT. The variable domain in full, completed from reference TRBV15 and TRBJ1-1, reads DAMVIQNPRYQVTQFGKPVTLSCSQTLNHNVMYWYQQKSSQAPKLLFHYYDKDFNNEADTPDNFQSRRPNTSFCFLDIRSPGLGDTAMYLCATGEGWGTEAFFGQGTRLTVV.

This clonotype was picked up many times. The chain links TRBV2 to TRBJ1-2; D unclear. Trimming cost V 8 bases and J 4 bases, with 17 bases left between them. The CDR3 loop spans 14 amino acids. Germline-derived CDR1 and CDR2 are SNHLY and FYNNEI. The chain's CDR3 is CASSTENVGYGYTF. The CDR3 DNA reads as TGTGCCAGCTCCACAGAGAACGTGGGCTATGGCTACACCTTC.

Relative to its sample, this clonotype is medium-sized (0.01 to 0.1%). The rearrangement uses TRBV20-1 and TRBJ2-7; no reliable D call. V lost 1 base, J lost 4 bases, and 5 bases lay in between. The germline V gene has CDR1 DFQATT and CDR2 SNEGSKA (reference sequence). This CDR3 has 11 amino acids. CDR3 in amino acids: CSARATYEQYF. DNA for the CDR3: TGCAGTGCTAGAGCTACGTACGAGCAGTACTTC.

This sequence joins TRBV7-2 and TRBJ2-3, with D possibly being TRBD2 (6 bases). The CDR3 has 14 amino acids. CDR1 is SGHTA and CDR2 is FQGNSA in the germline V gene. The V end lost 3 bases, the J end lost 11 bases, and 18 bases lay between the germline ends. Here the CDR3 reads CASSFAGGDDEQYF. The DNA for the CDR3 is TGTGCCAGCAGCTTTGCAGGAGGGGACGACGAGCAGTATTTT. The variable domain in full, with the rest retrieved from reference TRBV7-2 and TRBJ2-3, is GAGVSQSPSNKVTEKGKDVELRCDPISGHTALYWYRQSLGQGLEFLIYFQGNSAPDKSGLPSDRFSAERTGGSVSTLTIQRTQQEDSAVYLCASSFAGGDDEQYFGPGTRLTVL.

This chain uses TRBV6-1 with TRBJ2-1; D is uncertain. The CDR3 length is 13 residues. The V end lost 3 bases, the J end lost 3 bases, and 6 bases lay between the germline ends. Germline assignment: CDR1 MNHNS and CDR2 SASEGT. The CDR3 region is CASSEASYNEQFF. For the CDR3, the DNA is TGTGCCAGCAGTGAGGCCAGCTACAATGAGCAGTTCTTC.

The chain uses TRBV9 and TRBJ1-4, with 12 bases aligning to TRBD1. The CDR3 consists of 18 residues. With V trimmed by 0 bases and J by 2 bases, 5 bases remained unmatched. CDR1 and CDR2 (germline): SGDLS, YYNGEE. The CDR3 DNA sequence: TGTGCCAGCAGCGTAGGAGGGACAGGGGGCGCGACTAATGAAAAACTGTTTTTT. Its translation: CASSVGGTGGATNEKLFF.

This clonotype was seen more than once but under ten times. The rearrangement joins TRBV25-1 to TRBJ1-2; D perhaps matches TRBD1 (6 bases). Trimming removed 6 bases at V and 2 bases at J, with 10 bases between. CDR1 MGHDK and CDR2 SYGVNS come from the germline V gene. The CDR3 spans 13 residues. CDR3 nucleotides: TGTGCCAGCAGCGCCACAGGGAACTATGGCTACACCTTC. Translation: CASSATGNYGYTF.

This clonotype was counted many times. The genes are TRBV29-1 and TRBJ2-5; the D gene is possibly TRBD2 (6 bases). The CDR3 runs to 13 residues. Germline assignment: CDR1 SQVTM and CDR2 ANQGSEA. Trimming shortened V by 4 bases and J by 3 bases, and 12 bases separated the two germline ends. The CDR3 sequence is CSVAGGSKETQYF. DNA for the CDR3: TGCAGCGTTGCCGGGGGAAGCAAAGAGACCCAGTACTTC.

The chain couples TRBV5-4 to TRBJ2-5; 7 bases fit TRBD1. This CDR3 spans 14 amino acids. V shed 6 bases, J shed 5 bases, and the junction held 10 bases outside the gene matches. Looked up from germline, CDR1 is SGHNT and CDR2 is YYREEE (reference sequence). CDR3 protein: CASNNGRRGETQYF. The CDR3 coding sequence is TGTGCCAGCAACAATGGCCGCAGGGGGGAGACCCAGTACTTC. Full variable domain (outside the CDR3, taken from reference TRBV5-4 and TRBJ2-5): ETGVTQSPTHLIKTRGQQVTLRCSSQSGHNTVSWYQQALGQGPQFIFQYYREEENGRGNFPPRFSGLQFPNYSSELNVNALELDDSALYLCASNNGRRGETQYFGPGTRLLVL.

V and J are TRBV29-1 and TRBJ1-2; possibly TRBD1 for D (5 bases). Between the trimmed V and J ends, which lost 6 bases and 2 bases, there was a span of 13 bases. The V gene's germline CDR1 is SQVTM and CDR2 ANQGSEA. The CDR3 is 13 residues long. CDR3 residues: CSVKGAENYGYTF. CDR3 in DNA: TGCAGCGTCAAAGGGGCCGAGAACTATGGCTACACCTTC.

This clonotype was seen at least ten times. CDR3 DNA: TGTGCCAGCAGTGCCCTACAGGGTTACAACCCCTACGAGCAGTACTTC. Translated: CASSALQGYNPYEQYF. The chain is built from TRBV6-1 and TRBJ2-7; D is perhaps TRBD1 (6 bases). The CDR3 consists of 16 residues. CDR1 MNHNS and CDR2 SASEGT come from the germline V gene. V was clipped by 4 bases and J by 2 bases, with 18 bases between them.

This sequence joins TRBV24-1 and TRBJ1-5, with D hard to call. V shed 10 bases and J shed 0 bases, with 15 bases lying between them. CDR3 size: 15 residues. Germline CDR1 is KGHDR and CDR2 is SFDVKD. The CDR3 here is CATKGGPYSNQPQHF. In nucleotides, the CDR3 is TGTGCCACGAAAGGAGGACCGTATAGCAATCAGCCCCAGCATTTT.

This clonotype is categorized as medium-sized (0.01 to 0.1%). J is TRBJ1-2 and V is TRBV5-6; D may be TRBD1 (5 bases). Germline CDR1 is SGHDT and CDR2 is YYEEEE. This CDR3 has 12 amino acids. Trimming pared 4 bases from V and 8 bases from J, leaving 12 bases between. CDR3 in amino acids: CASSAIEGGYTF. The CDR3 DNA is TGTGCCAGCAGCGCGATTGAGGGGGGCTACACCTTC.

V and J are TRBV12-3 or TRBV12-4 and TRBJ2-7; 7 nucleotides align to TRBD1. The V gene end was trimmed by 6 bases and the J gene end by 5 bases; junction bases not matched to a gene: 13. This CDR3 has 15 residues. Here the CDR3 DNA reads TGTGCCAGCAGCGTAGGGCAGGGGGAAATTCACGAGCAGTACTTC. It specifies CASSVGQGEIHEQYF.

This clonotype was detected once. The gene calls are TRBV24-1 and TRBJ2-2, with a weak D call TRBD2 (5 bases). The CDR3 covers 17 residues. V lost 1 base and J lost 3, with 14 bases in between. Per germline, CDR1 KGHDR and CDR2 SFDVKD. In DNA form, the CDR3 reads TGTGCCACCAGTGATTTAAGTTCCGGGGTTGACACCGGGGAGCTGTTTTTT. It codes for CATSDLSSGVDTGELFF.

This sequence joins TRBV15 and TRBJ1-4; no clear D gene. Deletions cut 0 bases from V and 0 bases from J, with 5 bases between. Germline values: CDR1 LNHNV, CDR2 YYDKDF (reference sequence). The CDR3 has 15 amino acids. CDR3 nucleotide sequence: TGTGCCACCAGCAGAGACCGTGCAACTAATGAAAAACTGTTTTTT. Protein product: CATSRDRATNEKLFF. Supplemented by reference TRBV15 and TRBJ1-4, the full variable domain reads DAMVIQNPRYQVTQFGKPVTLSCSQTLNHNVMYWYQQKSSQAPKLLFHYYDKDFNNEADTPDNFQSRRPNTSFCFLDIRSPGLGDTAMYLCATSRDRATNEKLFFGSGTQLSVL.

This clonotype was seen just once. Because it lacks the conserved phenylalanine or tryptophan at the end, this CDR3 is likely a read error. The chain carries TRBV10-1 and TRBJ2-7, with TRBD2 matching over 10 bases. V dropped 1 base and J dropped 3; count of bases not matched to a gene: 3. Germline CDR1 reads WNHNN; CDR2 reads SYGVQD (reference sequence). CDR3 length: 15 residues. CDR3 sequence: CASSEFSGRYYEQYS. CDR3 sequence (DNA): TGCGCCAGCAGTGAGTTTAGCGGGAGGTACTACGAGCAGTACTCC.

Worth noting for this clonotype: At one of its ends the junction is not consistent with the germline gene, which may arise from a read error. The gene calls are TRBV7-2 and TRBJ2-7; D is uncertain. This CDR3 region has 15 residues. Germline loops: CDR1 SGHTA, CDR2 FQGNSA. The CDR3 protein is CASSQDYGPHYEQYF. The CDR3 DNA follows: TGCGCCAGCAGCCAAGATTATGGCCCACACTACGAGCAGTACTTC.

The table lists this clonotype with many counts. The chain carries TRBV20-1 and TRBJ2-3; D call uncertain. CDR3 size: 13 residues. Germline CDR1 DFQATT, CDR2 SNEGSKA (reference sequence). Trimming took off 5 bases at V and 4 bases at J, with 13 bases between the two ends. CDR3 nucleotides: TGCAGTGCTCCGGATTCTACGCCAGATACGCAGTATTTT. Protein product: CSAPDSTPDTQYF.

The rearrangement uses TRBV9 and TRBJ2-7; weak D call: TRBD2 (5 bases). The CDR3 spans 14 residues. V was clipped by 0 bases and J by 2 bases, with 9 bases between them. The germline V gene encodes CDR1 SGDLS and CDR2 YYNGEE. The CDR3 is CASSVGVAPYEQYF. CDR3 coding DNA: TGTGCCAGCAGCGTAGGAGTAGCGCCCTACGAGCAGTACTTC.

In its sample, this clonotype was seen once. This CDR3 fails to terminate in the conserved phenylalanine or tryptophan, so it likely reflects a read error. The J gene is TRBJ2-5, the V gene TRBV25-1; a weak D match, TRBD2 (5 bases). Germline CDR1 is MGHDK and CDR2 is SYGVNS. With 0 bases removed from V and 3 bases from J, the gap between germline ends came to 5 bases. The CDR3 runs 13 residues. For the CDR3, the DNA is TGTGCCAGCAGTGAATACGGGAAAGAGACCCAGTACTCC. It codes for CASSEYGKETQYS.

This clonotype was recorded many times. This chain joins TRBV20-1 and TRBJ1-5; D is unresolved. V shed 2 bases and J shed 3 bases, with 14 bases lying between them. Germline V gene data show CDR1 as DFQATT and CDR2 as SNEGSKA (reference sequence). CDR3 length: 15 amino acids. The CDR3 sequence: CSARLPGEANQPQHF. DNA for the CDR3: TGCAGTGCTAGACTCCCCGGGGAGGCCAATCAGCCCCAGCATTTT.